The clone carrying this T cell receptor beta chain came up once. V was cut by 6 bases and J by 6 bases, with 14 bases left in between. This CDR3 has 14 residues. Germline V lookup: CDR1 MNHNS, CDR2 SASEGT. Naive CD4+ cells had CD25+ Tregs removed. TCRdb processed the 5' RACE reads anew with MiXCR; each CDR3 protein has one entry. This table holds tens of thousands of distinct CDR3 sequences, approximately 23% found once. The sequence came from a female donor with breast cancer. The sample was tumor-infiltrating naive CD4+ T cells sorted from the breast tumor. Subset reported: naive CD4+ T cells, CD4+CD45RA+CD25-. This sequence joins TRBV6-1 and TRBJ1-4, with a tentative D call TRBD1 (6 bases). CDR3 bases: TGTGCCAGCAGGTTACAGGGTTCGGATGAAAAACTGTTTTTT. Protein product: CASRLQGSDEKLFF.